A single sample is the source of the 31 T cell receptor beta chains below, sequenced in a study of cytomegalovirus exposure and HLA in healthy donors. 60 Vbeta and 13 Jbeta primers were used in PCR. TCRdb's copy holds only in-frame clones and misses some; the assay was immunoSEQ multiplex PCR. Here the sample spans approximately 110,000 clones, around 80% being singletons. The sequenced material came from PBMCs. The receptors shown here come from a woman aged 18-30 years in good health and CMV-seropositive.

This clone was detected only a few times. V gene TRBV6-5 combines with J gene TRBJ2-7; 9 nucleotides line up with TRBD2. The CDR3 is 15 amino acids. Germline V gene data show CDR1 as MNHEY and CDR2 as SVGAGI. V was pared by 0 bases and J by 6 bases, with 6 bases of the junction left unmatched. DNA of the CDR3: TGTGCCAGCAGTTACTCCGCTAGCGGGACCATCGAGCAGTACTTC. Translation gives CASSYSASGTIEQYF.

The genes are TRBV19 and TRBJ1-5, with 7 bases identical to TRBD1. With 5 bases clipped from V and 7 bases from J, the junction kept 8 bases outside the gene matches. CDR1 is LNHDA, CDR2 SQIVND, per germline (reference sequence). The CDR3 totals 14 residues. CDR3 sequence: CASSLTGIGQPQHF. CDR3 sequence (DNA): TGTGCCAGTAGTCTGACAGGGATTGGGCAGCCCCAGCATTTT.

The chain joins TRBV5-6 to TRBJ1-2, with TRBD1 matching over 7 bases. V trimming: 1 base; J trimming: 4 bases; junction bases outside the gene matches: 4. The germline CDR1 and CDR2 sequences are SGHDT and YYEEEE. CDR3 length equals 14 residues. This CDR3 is CASSLPGQPYGYTF. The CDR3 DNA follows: TGTGCCAGCAGCTTGCCGGGACAGCCCTATGGCTACACCTTC.

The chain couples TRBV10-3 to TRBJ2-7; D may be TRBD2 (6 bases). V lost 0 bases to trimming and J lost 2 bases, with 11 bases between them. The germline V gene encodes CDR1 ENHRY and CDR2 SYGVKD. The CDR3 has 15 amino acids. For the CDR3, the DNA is TGTGCCATCAGTGAGTCGGAGGGGCACACCTACGAGCAGTACTTC. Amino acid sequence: CAISESEGHTYEQYF.

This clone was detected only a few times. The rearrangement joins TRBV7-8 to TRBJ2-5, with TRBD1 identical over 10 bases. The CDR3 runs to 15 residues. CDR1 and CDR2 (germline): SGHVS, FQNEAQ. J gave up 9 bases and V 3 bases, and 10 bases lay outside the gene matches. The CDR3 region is CASSFRGTGAGSQYF. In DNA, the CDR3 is TGTGCCAGCAGCTTCCGCGGGACAGGGGCCGGGTCCCAGTACTTC.

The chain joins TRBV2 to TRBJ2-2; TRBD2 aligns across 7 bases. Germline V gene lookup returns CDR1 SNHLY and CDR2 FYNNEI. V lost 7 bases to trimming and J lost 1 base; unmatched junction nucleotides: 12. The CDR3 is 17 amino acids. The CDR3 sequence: CASTILAGLGNTGELFF. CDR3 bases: TGTGCCAGCACCATATTAGCGGGTCTTGGGAACACCGGGGAGCTGTTTTTT.

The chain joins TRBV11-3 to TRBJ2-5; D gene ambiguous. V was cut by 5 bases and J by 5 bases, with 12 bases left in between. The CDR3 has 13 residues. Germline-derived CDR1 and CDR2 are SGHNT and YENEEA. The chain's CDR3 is CASSPIFGETQYF. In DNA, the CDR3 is TGTGCCAGCAGCCCAATTTTCGGTGAGACCCAGTACTTC.

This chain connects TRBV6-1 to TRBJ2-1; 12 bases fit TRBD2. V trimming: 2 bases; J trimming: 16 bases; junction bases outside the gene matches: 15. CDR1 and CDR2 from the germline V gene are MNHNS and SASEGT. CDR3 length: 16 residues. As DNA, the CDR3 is TGTGCCAGCAGTGAAATGTCGGCTAGCGGGAGGGCCTTGAGTTTCTTC. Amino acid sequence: CASSEMSASGRALSFF.

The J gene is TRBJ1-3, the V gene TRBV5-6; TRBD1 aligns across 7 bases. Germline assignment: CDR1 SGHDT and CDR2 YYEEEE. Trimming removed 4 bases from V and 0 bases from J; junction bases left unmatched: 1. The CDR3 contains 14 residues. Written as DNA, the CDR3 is TGTGCCAGCAGCGACAGGGCCTCTGGAAACACCATATATTTT. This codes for CASSDRASGNTIYF.

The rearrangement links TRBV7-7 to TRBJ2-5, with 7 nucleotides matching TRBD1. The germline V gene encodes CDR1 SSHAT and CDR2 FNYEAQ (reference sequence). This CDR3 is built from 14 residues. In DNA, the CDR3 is TGTGCTAGTAGCCTTGGGACAGACCAAGAGACCCAGTACTTC. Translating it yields CASSLGTDQETQYF.

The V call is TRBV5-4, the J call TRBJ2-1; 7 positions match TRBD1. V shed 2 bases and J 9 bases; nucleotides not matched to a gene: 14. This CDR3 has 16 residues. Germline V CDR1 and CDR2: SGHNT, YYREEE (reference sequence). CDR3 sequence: CASSFRTGTEAGEQFF. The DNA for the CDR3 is TGTGCCAGCAGCTTCCGTACCGGGACAGAGGCGGGTGAGCAGTTCTTC.

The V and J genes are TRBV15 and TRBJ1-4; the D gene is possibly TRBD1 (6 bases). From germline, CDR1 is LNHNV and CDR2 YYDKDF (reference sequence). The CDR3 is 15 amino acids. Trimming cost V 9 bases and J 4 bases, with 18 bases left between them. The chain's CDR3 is CATGTTDLYNEKLFF. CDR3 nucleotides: TGTGCCACAGGGACAACAGATCTCTATAATGAAAAACTGTTTTTT.

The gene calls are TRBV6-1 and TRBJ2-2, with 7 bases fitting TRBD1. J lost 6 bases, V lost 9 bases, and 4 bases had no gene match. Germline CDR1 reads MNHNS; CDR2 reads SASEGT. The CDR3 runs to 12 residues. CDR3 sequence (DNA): TGTGCCAGTTATACAGGGGCCGGGGAGCTGTTTTTT. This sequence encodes CASYTGAGELFF.

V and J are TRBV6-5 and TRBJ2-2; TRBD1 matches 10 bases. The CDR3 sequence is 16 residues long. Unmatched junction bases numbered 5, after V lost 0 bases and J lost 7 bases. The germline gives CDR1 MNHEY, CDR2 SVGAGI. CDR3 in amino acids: CASSYSRTGGGGELFF. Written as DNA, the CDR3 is TGTGCCAGCAGTTACTCGAGGACAGGGGGAGGCGGGGAGCTGTTTTTT.

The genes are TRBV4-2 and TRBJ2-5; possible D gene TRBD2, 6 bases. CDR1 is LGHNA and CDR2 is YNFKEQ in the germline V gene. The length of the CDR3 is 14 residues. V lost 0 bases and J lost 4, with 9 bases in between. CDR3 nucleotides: TGTGCCAGCAGCCAAGAGACTAGGCGAGAGACCCAGTACTTC. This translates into CASSQETRRETQYF.

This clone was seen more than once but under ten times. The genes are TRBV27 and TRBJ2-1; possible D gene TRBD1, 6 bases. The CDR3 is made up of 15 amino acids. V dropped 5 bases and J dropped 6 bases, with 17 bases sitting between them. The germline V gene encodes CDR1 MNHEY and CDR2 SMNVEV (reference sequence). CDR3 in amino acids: CASSATPGTSNEQFF. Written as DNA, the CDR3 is TGTGCCAGCAGTGCCACCCCCGGGACATCCAATGAGCAGTTCTTC.

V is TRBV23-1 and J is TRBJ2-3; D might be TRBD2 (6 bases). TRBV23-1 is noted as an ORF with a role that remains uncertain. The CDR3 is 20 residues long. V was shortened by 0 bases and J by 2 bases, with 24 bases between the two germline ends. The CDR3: CASSQSEIRFGGSNTDTQYF. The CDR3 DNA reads TGCGCCAGCAGTCAATCCGAAATCCGCTTTGGAGGGTCTAACACAGATACGCAGTATTTT.

The chain's CDR3 is CASSPDRRPQGSYEQYF. The CDR3 bases are TGTGCCAGCAGCCCTGATCGAAGGCCCCAGGGCTCCTACGAGCAGTACTTC. The chain combines TRBV21-1 with TRBJ2-7; the table's D call, TRBD1, was not checked against the DNA. TRBV21-1 has pseudogene status. The length of the CDR3 is 17 residues.

The CDR3 DNA reads TGTGCCTGGCGGGAAGGGAACACTGAAGCTTTCTTT. Amino acids: CAWREGNTEAFF. V and J are TRBV30 and TRBJ1-1; D unclear. V lost 5 bases and J lost 1, with 8 bases in between. This CDR3 has 12 amino acids. Per the germline V gene, CDR1 is GTSNPN and CDR2 is SVGIG (reference sequence).

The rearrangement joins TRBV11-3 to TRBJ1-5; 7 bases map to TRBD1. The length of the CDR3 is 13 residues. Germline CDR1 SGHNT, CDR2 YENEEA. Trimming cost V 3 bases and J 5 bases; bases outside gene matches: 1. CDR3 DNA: TGTGCCAGCAGCTTCGGGACAGATCAGCCCCAGCATTTT. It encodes CASSFGTDQPQHF.

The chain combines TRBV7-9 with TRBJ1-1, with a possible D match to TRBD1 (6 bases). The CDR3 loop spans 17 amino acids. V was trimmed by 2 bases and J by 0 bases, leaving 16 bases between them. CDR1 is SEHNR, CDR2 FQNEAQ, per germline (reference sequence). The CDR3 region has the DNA TGTGCCAGCAGCTTAAACTCCGACAGGATCATGAACACTGAAGCTTTCTTT. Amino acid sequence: CASSLNSDRIMNTEAFF.

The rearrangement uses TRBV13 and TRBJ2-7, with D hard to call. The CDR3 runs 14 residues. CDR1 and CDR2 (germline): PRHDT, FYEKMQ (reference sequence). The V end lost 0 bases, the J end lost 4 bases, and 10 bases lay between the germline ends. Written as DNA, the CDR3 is TGTGCCAGCAGCTTAGGCCTTGACTTTTACGAGCAGTACTTC. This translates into CASSLGLDFYEQYF.

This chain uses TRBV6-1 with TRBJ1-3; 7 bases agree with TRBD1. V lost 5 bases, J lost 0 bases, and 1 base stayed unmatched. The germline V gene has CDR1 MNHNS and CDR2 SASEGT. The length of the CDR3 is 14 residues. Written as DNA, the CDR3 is TGTGCCAGCAGTCGACAGGGCTCTGGAAACACCATATATTTT. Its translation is CASSRQGSGNTIYF.

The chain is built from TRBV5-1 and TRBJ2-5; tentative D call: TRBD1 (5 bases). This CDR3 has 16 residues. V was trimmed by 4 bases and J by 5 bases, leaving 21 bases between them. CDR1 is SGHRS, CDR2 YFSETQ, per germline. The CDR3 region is CASSPMSQGSGETQYF. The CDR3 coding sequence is TGCGCCAGCAGCCCGATGTCCCAGGGTTCAGGGGAGACCCAGTACTTC.

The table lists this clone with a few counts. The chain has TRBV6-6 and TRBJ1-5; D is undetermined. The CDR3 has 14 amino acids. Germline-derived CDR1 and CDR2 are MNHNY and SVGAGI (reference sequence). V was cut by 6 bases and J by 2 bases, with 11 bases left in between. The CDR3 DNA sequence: TGTGCCAGCAGAGACTACTTAGGCAATCAGCCCCAGCATTTT. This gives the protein CASRDYLGNQPQHF.

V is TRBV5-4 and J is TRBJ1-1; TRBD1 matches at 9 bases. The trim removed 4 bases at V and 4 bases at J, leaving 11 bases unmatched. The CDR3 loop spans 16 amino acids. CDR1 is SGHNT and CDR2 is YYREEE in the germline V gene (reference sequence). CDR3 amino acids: CASSRRTGALPTEAFF. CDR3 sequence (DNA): TGTGCCAGCAGCAGGCGGACAGGGGCCCTTCCCACTGAAGCTTTCTTT.

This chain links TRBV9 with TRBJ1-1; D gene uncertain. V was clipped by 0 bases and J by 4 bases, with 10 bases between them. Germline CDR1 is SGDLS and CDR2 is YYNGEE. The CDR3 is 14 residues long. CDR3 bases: TGTGCCAGCAGCGTAGGGCTTGGAGTCACTGAAGCTTTCTTT. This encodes CASSVGLGVTEAFF. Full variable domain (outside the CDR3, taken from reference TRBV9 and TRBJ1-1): DSGVTQTPKHLITATGQRVTLRCSPRSGDLSVYWYQQSLDQGLQFLIQYYNGEERAKGNILERFSAQQFPDLHSELNLSSLELGDSALYFCASSVGLGVTEAFFGQGTRLTVV.

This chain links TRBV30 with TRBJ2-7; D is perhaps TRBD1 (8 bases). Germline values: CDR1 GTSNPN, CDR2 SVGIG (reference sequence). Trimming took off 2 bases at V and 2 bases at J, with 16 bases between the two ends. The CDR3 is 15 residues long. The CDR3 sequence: CAWSPAGQVPYEQYF. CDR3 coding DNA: TGTGCCTGGAGTCCAGCGGGACAGGTTCCCTACGAGCAGTACTTC.

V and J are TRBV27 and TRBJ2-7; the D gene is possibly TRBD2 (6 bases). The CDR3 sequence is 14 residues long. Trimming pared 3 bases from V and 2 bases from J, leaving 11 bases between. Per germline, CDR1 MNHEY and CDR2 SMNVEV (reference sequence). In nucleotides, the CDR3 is TGTGCCAGCAGTTTGGGAGGACGTACCTACGAGCAGTACTTC. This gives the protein CASSLGGRTYEQYF.

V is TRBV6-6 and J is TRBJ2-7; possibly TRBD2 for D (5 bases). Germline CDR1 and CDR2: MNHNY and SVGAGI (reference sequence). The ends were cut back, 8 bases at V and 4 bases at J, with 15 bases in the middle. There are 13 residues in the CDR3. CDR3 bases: TGTGCCAGCGGGAGTAGAACTAAATACGAGCAGTACTTC. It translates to CASGSRTKYEQYF.

CDR3 sequence: CAWSVREAGELFF. In DNA form, the CDR3 reads TGTGCCTGGAGTGTTCGAGAGGCCGGGGAGCTGTTTTTT. V usage is TRBV30 and J usage is TRBJ2-2; D ambiguous. CDR1 GTSNPN and CDR2 SVGIG come from the germline V gene (reference sequence). The CDR3 sequence is 13 residues long. The V gene lost 0 bases and the J gene lost 6 bases, with 8 bases spanning the gap.